The entry that follows covers one T cell receptor beta chain sequence. The data are from a study of graft-versus-host responses after intestinal transplantation. Looked up from germline, CDR1 is MNHEY and CDR2 is SVGAGI. The CDR3 is 16 amino acids. V shed 0 bases and J shed 5 bases, with 13 bases lying between them. Measured with immunoSEQ multiplex PCR; TCRdb has only the in-frame clones, and not every one. The profile covers 9,900 or so clones, with 80% to 95% appearing a single time and roughly 3.5% taken by the ten largest. This rearrangement joins TRBV6-5 to TRBJ2-2; D might be TRBD2 (6 bases). This clonotype was sampled from a human patient who received an intestinal transplant, so some T cells may come from the graft donor. Sequenced here: PBMCs, sampled roughly six weeks after intestinal transplantation. The CDR3 DNA follows: TGTGCCAGCAGTTACTCGACGGGGGATGTGACCGGGGAGCTGTTTTTT. Amino acid sequence: CASSYSTGDVTGELFF.